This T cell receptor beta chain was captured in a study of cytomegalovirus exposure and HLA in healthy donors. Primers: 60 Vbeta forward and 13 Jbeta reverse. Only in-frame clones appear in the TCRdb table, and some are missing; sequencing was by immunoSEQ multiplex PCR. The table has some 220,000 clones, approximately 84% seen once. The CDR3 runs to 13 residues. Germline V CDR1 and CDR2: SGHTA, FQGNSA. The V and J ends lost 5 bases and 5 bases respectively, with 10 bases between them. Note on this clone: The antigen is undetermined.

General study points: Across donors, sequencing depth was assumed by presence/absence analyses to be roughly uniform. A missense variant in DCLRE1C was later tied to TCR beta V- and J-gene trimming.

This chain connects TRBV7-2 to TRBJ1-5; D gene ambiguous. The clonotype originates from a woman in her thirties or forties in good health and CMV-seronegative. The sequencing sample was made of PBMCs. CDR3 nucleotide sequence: TGTGCCAGCAGCCCGTTGGGCGATCAGCCCCAGCATTTT. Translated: CASSPLGDQPQHF.